This section outlines one T cell receptor (beta chain) sequence together with its context. Its antigen is undetermined. The entry originates in a study of cytomegalovirus exposure and HLA in healthy donors. The PCR contained 60 Vbeta and 13 Jbeta primers. Repertoires were generated with immunoSEQ multiplex PCR, while TCRdb's copy carries only in-frame clones and drops some. This sample yields 200,000 or so clones, of which more than 80% are seen a single time; approximately 2.9% belongs to the top ten. Whole-study findings and limits: Researchers catalogued 160 or so TCR beta chains as cytomegalovirus-associated. In vitro testing confirmed a few CMV-associated chains as specific for CMV antigens. Fewer N-insertions than the roughly 630-donor mean were reportedly shown by an Asian-associated ancestry cluster in a later analysis. Immune exposure data for these donors was limited to CMV serostatus.

The germline V gene encodes CDR1 LNHNV and CDR2 YYDKDF (reference sequence). This CDR3 region has 14 residues. V dropped 5 bases and J dropped 10 bases, with 18 bases sitting between them. Sequencing was performed on PBMCs. The chain combines TRBV15 with TRBJ2-1; D may be TRBD1 (6 bases). The source of this sequence is a man aged 25 to 45 in good health and CMV-seronegative. The CDR3 is CATSSAVGAWEQFF. The CDR3 bases are TGTGCCACCAGCTCTGCAGTGGGGGCATGGGAGCAGTTCTTC.